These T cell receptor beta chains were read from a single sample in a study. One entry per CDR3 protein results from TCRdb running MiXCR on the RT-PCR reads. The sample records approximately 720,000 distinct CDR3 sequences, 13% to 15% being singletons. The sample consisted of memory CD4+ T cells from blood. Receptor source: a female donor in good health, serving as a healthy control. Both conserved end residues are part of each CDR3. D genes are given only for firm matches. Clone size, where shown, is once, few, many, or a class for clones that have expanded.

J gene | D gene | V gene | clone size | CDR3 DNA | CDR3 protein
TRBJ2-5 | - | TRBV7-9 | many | TGTGCCAGCAGCTTAGCGCCCGACCAAGAGACCCAGTACTTC | CASSLAPDQETQYF
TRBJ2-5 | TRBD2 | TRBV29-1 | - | TGCAGCGTTGCGGGTACTAGCGGGGGGAAAGCCTACCAAGAGACCCAGTACTTC | CSVAGTSGGKAYQETQYF
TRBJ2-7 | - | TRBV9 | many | TGTGCCAGCAGCGTACGGTTAGAGGGCGAGCAGTACTTC | CASSVRLEGEQYF
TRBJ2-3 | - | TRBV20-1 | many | TGCAGTGCTAGTTCTCATGAAGATACGCAGTATTTT | CSASSHEDTQYF
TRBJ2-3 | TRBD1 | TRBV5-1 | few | TGCGCCAGCAGCCGTGAGGGGGCGCGTCTGGATACGCAGTATTTT | CASSREGARLDTQYF
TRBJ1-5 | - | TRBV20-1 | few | TGCAGTGCTAGAGAGGTCGGTAATCCCCAGCCCCAGCATTTT | CSAREVGNPQPQHF
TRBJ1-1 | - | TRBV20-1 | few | TGCAGTGCTAGTATGGTGGGGCGGATGAACACTGAAGCTTTCTTT | CSASMVGRMNTEAFF
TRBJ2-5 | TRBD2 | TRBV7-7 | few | TGTGCCAGCAGCCCAAAGACTAGCGGGGGGGCGTGGATTAGGGAGACCCAGTACTTC | CASSPKTSGGAWIRETQYF
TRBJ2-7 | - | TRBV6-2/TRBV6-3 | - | TGTGCCAGCAGTTACTCGGTGGGGGCGCGATCAAGTTTC | CASSYSVGARSSF
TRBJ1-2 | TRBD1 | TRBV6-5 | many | TGTGCCAGCACGCCTACCGGGACAGGGATCTATGGCTACACCTTC | CASTPTGTGIYGYTF
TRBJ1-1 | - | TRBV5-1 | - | TGCGCTAGTGTCGGCCCCGGCACTGAAGCTTTCTTT | CASVGPGTEAFF
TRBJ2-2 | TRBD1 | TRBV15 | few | TGTGCCACCAGCAGAATAGAAGGACAGGGGATAGGTAGTAACACCGGGGAGCTGTTTTTT | CATSRIEGQGIGSNTGELFF
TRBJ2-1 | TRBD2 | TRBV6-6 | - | TGTGCCAGCAGTTCCCAAAGCGGGAAAGTTTCTGGAGAGCAGTTCTTC | CASSSQSGKVSGEQFF
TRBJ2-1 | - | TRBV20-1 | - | TGCAGTGCTAGAGACAGGAGGGGTGAGCAGTTCTTC | CSARDRRGEQFF
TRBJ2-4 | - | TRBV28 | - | TGTGCCAGCAGTTTGACGGTAAACATTCAGTACTTC | CASSLTVNIQYF
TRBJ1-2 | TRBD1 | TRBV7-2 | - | TGTGCCAGCAGCTTAACGGGACAGGGGGGGAACTATGGCTACACCTTC | CASSLTGQGGNYGYTF
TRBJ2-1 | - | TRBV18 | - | TGTGCCAGCTCCGCCATGGGGAGCTCCTACAATGAGCAGTTCTTC | CASSAMGSSYNEQFF
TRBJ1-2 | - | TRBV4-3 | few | TGCGCCAGCAGCCAAGGGGTACAGGGTGAGATTTATGGCTACACCTTC | CASSQGVQGEIYGYTF
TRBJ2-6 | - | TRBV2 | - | TGTGCCAGCAGATTCCGGGACACGTACTCTGGGGCCAACGTCCTGACTTTC | CASRFRDTYSGANVLTF
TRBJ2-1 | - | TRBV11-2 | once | TGTGCCAGCAGCTATGGGGGCAGCGGCTACTCCTACAATGAGCAGTTCTTC | CASSYGGSGYSYNEQFF
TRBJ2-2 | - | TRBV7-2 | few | TGTGCCAGCAGCTTAAAGCGGGCGAGGGCGAACACCGGGGAGCTGTTTTTT | CASSLKRARANTGELFF
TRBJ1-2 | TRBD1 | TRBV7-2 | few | TGTGCCAGCAGCCGATGGACAGGGGCGTTTGGCTACACCTTC | CASSRWTGAFGYTF
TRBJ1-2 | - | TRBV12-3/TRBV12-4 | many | TGTGCCAGCAGTATCGCAGAGGACTATGGCTACACCTTC | CASSIAEDYGYTF
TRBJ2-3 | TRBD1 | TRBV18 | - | TGTGCCAGCTCAACCTACAGGGGAGAAGTGCTGTATTTT | CASSTYRGEVLYF
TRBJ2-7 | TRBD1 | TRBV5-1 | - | TGCGCCAGCAGCTCTGGGGTGGACAGGGCTTACGAGCAGTACTTC | CASSSGVDRAYEQYF
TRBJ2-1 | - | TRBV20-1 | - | TGCAGTGCTAGAGATAAGCTGGCGATAACGGATGAGCAGTTCTTC | CSARDKLAITDEQFF
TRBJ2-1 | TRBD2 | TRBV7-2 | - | TGTGCCAGCAGCTTGACCGCCGGGACTAGCGGATACAATGAGCAGTTCTTC | CASSLTAGTSGYNEQFF
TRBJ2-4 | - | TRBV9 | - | TGTGCCAGCGGCGTAGGGGCAGCATCCAAAAACATTCAGTACTTC | CASGVGAASKNIQYF
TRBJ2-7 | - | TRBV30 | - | TGTGCCTGCACTCTACCAGGTGCCGCCTACGAGCAGTACTTC | CACTLPGAAYEQYF
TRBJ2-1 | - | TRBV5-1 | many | TGCGCCAGCAGCCTGGGCGGACGGCCCTCCTACAATGAGCAGTTCTTC | CASSLGGRPSYNEQFF
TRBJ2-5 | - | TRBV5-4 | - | TGTGCCAGCAGCTTGCGGGCCTCAGAGACCCAGTACTTC | CASSLRASETQYF
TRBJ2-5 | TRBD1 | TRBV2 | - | TGTGCCAGCAAACGAGACAGGGGGAGAGGAGAGACCCAGTACTTC | CASKRDRGRGETQYF
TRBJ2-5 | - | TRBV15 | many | TGTGCCACCAGCAGAGAAGGGCAGGGCCAAGAGACCCAGTACTTC | CATSREGQGQETQYF
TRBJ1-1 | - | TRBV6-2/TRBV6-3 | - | TGTGCCAGCAGTTACATTTTCATCGTTGAAGCTTTCTTT | CASSYIFIVEAFF
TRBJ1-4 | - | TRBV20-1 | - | TGCAGTGCTAGAGATGGGGGTAGGGCACCTAATGAAAAACTGTTTTTT | CSARDGGRAPNEKLFF
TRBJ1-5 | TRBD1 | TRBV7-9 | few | TGTGCCAGCCAACCCCAGGGGGGTAGCAATCAGCCCCAGCATTTT | CASQPQGGSNQPQHF
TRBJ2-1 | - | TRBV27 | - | TGTGCCAGCAGCTTCGTTATGGGCCCACGATACAACGGTGAGCAGTTCTTC | CASSFVMGPRYNGEQFF
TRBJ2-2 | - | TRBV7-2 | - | TGTGCCAGCAGCTTAGAATGGTCAACCGGGGAGCTGTTTTTT | CASSLEWSTGELFF
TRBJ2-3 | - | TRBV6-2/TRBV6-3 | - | TGTGCCAGCAGTTCCGCTAGCACAGATACGCAGTATTTT | CASSSASTDTQYF
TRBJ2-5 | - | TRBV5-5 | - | TGTGCCAGCAGCTTGGGTCCAGGGGGGGGGGAAGAGACCCAGTACTTC | CASSLGPGGGEETQYF
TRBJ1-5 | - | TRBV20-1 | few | TGCAGTGCTCAATGGGGAAATCAGCCCCAGCATTTT | CSAQWGNQPQHF
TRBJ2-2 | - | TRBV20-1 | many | TGCAGTGCAAGTAGGGGCCAGAACACCGGGGAGCTGTTTTTT | CSASRGQNTGELFF
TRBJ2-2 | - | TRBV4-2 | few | TGTGCCAGCAGCCATCCCGACAGCCCCGGGGAGCTGTTTTTT | CASSHPDSPGELFF
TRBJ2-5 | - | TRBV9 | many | TGTGCCAGCAGCGTTCGCCCGGAGGAGACCCAGTACTTC | CASSVRPEETQYF
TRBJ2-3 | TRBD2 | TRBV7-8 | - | TGTGCCAGCAGCCCCAGGACTAGAGACACAGATACGCAGTATTTT | CASSPRTRDTDTQYF
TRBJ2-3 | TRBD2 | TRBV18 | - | TGTGCCAGCTCACCCTCTTCTAGCGGGAGAGATACGCAGTATTTT | CASSPSSSGRDTQYF
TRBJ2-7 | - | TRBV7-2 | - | TGTGCCAGCAGCCCACAAAATTTGGGCGAGCAGTACTTC | CASSPQNLGEQYF
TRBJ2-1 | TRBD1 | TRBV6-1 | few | TGTGCCAGCAGTGTGACCCCGGGACAGGGCTACAATGAGCAGTTCTTC | CASSVTPGQGYNEQFF
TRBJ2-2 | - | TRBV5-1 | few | TGCGCCAGCAGCTTAACTGGCGCCCCCCCCGACACCGGGGAGCTGTTTTTT | CASSLTGAPPDTGELFF
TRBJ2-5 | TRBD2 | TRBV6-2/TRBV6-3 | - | TGTGCCAGCAGCCCCTTCGGACTAGCGGGAGTTGTAGAGACCCAGTACTTC | CASSPFGLAGVVETQYF
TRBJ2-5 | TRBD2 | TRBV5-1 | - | TGCGCCAGCAATAGCGGGAGAGGCCGAGAGACCCAGTACTTC | CASNSGRGRETQYF